A selection of T cell receptor beta chains follows, all from one sample in a study of T cell responses to AZD1222 COVID-19 vaccine. Profiled with immunoSEQ multiplex PCR; TCRdb holds only in-frame clones, not every one. This sample has about 8,000 clones; roughly 90% occur once, and the top ten carry more than 7%. This specimen consisted of peripheral blood, obtained 28 days after the second AZD1222 dose. These receptors came from an adult who received the AZD1222 COVID-19 vaccine. Both conserved end residues are part of each CDR3. Fields, in order: clone size, D gene, V gene, J gene, CDR3 protein, CDR3 DNA. A D gene is named only where the DNA matches it firmly. Clone size is shown for a subset of rows, as once, few, many or a class of expanded clone.

abundance: once
d_gene: NA
v_gene: TRBV18
j_gene: TRBJ2-1
CDR3aa: CASSRSSDSSYNEQFF
CDR3nt: TGTGCCAGCTCACGCTCTAGCGACAGCTCCTACAATGAGCAGTTCTTC

abundance: NA
d_gene: TRBD2
v_gene: TRBV15
j_gene: TRBJ2-3
CDR3aa: CATRGERERDTQYF
CDR3nt: TGTGCCACCAGGGGCGAGCGGGAGAGAGATACGCAGTATTTT

abundance: NA
d_gene: TRBD1
v_gene: TRBV9
j_gene: TRBJ1-3
CDR3aa: CASSAQGTGRSGNTIYF
CDR3nt: TGTGCCAGCAGCGCGCAAGGGACAGGGAGGTCTGGAAACACCATATATTTT

abundance: once
d_gene: TRBD2
v_gene: TRBV28
j_gene: TRBJ2-7
CDR3aa: CASSWGLAGQKFYEQYF
CDR3nt: TGTGCCAGCAGTTGGGGACTAGCGGGCCAAAAGTTCTACGAGCAGTACTTC

abundance: NA
d_gene: TRBD1
v_gene: TRBV25-1
j_gene: TRBJ1-2
CDR3aa: CASSGGDRNYGYTF
CDR3nt: TGTGCCAGCAGTGGGGGGGACAGGAACTATGGCTACACCTTC

abundance: NA
d_gene: NA
v_gene: TRBV28
j_gene: TRBJ1-3
CDR3aa: CASSLGLDGGNTIYF
CDR3nt: TGTGCCAGCAGCTTAGGCCTTGATGGAGGAAACACCATATATTTT

abundance: NA
d_gene: NA
v_gene: TRBV18
j_gene: TRBJ1-5
CDR3aa: CASSREGYQPQHF
CDR3nt: TGTGCCAGCTCACGAGAAGGGTATCAGCCCCAGCATTTT

abundance: NA
d_gene: NA
v_gene: TRBV2
j_gene: TRBJ2-1
CDR3aa: CASSDRYNEQFF
CDR3nt: TGTGCCAGCAGTGACAGATACAATGAGCAGTTCTTC

abundance: NA
d_gene: TRBD2
v_gene: TRBV25-1
j_gene: TRBJ2-1
CDR3aa: CASSEFRAGSYNEQFF
CDR3nt: TGTGCCAGCAGTGAATTCAGAGCGGGATCCTACAATGAGCAGTTCTTC

abundance: NA
d_gene: NA
v_gene: TRBV18
j_gene: TRBJ2-3
CDR3aa: CASSVGITDTQYF
CDR3nt: TGTGCCAGCTCAGTCGGGATAACAGATACGCAGTATTTT

abundance: NA
d_gene: NA
v_gene: TRBV27
j_gene: TRBJ1-2
CDR3aa: CASSLSGGNYGYTF
CDR3nt: TGTGCCAGCAGTTTAAGTGGGGGGAACTATGGCTACACCTTC

abundance: NA
d_gene: NA
v_gene: TRBV5-1
j_gene: TRBJ2-5
CDR3aa: CASSPAGPYQETQYF
CDR3nt: TGCGCCAGCAGCCCTGCGGGTCCTTATCAAGAGACCCAGTACTTC

abundance: NA
d_gene: TRBD1
v_gene: TRBV27
j_gene: TRBJ1-1
CDR3aa: CASSSQSQGYTEAFF
CDR3nt: TGTGCCAGCAGTTCACAATCACAGGGGTACACTGAAGCTTTCTTT

abundance: NA
d_gene: NA
v_gene: TRBV5-8
j_gene: TRBJ2-5
CDR3aa: CASSLLQGGKTQYF
CDR3nt: TGTGCCAGCAGCTTGCTACAGGGCGGGAAGACCCAGTACTTC

abundance: once
d_gene: NA
v_gene: TRBV5-8
j_gene: TRBJ1-4
CDR3aa: CASSPGTATNEKLFF
CDR3nt: TGTGCCAGCAGCCCCGGGACGGCAACTAATGAAAAACTGTTTTTT

abundance: NA
d_gene: TRBD1
v_gene: TRBV2
j_gene: TRBJ2-5
CDR3aa: CASIMGTGLPGETQYF
CDR3nt: TGTGCCAGCATAATGGGGACAGGGTTACCAGGAGAGACCCAGTACTTC

abundance: NA
d_gene: NA
v_gene: TRBV3-1/TRBV3-2
j_gene: TRBJ2-1
CDR3aa: CASSPASGGSITQFF
CDR3nt: TGTGCCAGCAGCCCAGCCTCTGGGGGATCCATTACGCAGTTCTTC